The 16 T cell receptor beta chains below were found in one sample sequenced in a study of immune evolution from preneoplasia to lung adenocarcinoma. Repertoires were generated with immunoSEQ multiplex PCR, while TCRdb's copy carries only in-frame clones and drops some. This table holds about 8,000 clones, roughly 80% found once. Sequences were obtained from FFPE minimally invasive lung adenocarcinoma tissue. These receptors originate from a person aged 65 to 79 with lung adenocarcinoma.

Here the CDR3 reads CASSSTPGQRNEKLFF. In DNA, the CDR3 is TGTGCCAGCAGCTCAACACCGGGACAGAGGAATGAAAAACTGTTTTTT. This chain connects TRBV7-2 to TRBJ1-4; 7 positions match TRBD1. V shed 4 bases and J 5 bases; nucleotides not matched to a gene: 10. CDR3 length: 16 amino acids. Germline CDR1 and CDR2: SGHTA and FQGNSA. Together with reference TRBV7-2 and TRBJ1-4, the CDR3 gives the full variable domain: GAGVSQSPSNKVTEKGKDVELRCDPISGHTALYWYRQSLGQGLEFLIYFQGNSAPDKSGLPSDRFSAERTGGSVSTLTIQRTQQEDSAVYLCASSSTPGQRNEKLFFGSGTQLSVL.

This clone has more than one count but fewer than ten. Other DNA sequences in this specimen translate into the identical CDR3. The chain joins TRBV6-1 to TRBJ1-5; D possibly corresponds to TRBD1 (5 bases). The V end was cut by 2 bases, the J end by 6 bases, with 8 bases between. Germline CDR1 and CDR2: MNHNS and SASEGT. The CDR3 is made up of 13 amino acids. CDR3 nucleotide sequence: TGTGCCAGCAGTGAACTTGGGGGTCAGCCCCAGCATTTT. Its protein product is CASSELGGQPQHF.

This chain joins TRBV30 and TRBJ1-3; 7 bases agree with TRBD1. CDR1 and CDR2 from the germline V gene are GTSNPN and SVGIG (reference sequence). Losses at the gene ends were 1 base for V and 2 bases for J; bases not matched to a gene: 8. This CDR3 spans 16 amino acids. The CDR3 DNA reads as TGTGCCTGGAGTGAGGCAGGGGGGGTTCCTGGAAACACCATATATTTT. Residues: CAWSEAGGVPGNTIYF.

The V gene is TRBV5-5, the J gene TRBJ1-4, with 7 bases lining up with TRBD1. The CDR3 extends over 15 amino acids. Germline loops: CDR1 SGHKS, CDR2 YYEKEE (reference sequence). V trimming: 1 base; J trimming: 2 bases; junction bases outside the gene matches: 2. This CDR3 reads CASSLSGGTNEKLFF. For the CDR3, the DNA is TGTGCCAGCAGCTTGTCAGGGGGTACTAATGAAAAACTGTTTTTT.

The rearrangement joins TRBV6-1 to TRBJ1-1; D unclear. The CDR3 spans 14 residues. Trimming left V 6 bases short and J 4 bases short, with 15 bases between. The germline CDR1 and CDR2 sequences are MNHNS and SASEGT. The CDR3 DNA sequence: TGTGCCAGCAGATTAGAGAGAAGACCCACTGAAGCTTTCTTT. It yields the protein CASRLERRPTEAFF.

A single count supports this clone. The J gene is TRBJ2-3, the V gene TRBV6-1; the match to TRBD2 covers 10 bases. V was pared by 10 bases and J by 4 bases, with 5 bases of the junction left unmatched. The V gene's germline CDR1 is MNHNS and CDR2 SASEGT. The CDR3 is 13 residues long. CDR3 region: CAIEREGADTQYF. For the CDR3, the DNA is TGTGCCATTGAGCGGGAGGGGGCAGATACGCAGTATTTT.

The chain is built from TRBV5-5 and TRBJ2-3; D is undetermined. This CDR3 comprises 12 residues. The V gene's germline CDR1 is SGHKS and CDR2 YYEKEE (reference sequence). Trimming removed 3 bases from V and 2 bases from J, with 4 bases in between. The CDR3 spells CASSSTTDTQYF. In DNA form, the CDR3 reads TGTGCCAGCAGCTCCACCACAGATACGCAGTATTTT.

The chain carries TRBV4-2 and TRBJ2-1; TRBD1 is a possible D gene (6 bases). In germline, CDR1 is LGHNA, CDR2 YNFKEQ. CDR3 length: 14 amino acids. Trimming removed 4 bases at V and 8 bases at J, with 15 bases between. CDR3 DNA: TGTGCCAGCAGCCCCGGACAGTCTGTGCATGAGCAGTTCTTC. It is translated as CASSPGQSVHEQFF.

The J gene is TRBJ1-2, the V gene TRBV19; D is possibly TRBD1 (6 bases). The V end lost 5 bases, the J end lost 0 bases, and 13 bases lay between the germline ends. In germline, CDR1 is LNHDA, CDR2 SQIVND (reference sequence). The CDR3 has 15 amino acids. CDR3 in amino acids: CASSQGPETNYGYTF. The CDR3 DNA reads TGTGCCAGTAGTCAGGGGCCAGAGACTAACTATGGCTACACCTTC.

The chain links TRBV9 to TRBJ2-1, with TRBD2 matching over 9 bases. Germline trimming cut 3 bases from V and 2 bases from J; bases unmatched to any gene: 3. The germline V gene has CDR1 SGDLS and CDR2 YYNGEE. This CDR3 has 15 amino acids. The CDR3: CASSAIAGAYNEQFF. The CDR3 DNA follows: TGTGCCAGCAGCGCTATAGCGGGGGCCTACAATGAGCAGTTCTTC.

The chain is built from TRBV19 and TRBJ1-6; 8 bases are a match to TRBD1. Germline V gives CDR1 LNHDA, CDR2 SQIVND (reference sequence). The J segment lost 8 bases and the V segment lost 6 bases, leaving 6 bases of the junction unmatched. The CDR3 runs 14 residues. The CDR3 spells CASRVGTGYSPLHF. CDR3 coding DNA: TGTGCCAGTAGGGTGGGGACAGGCTATTCACCCCTCCACTTT.

The V gene is TRBV9, the J gene TRBJ1-5, with unresolved D. V gave up 9 bases and J gave up 2 bases, with 15 bases separating them. CDR1 is SGDLS and CDR2 is YYNGEE in the germline V gene. The CDR3 sequence is 14 residues long. The CDR3 is CATGLGMGNQPQHF. In DNA, the CDR3 is TGTGCCACCGGGCTGGGTATGGGCAATCAGCCCCAGCATTTT.

The chain links TRBV4-1 to TRBJ2-3; 13 bases are a match to TRBD2. Germline loops: CDR1 MGHRA, CDR2 YSYEKL. Trimming at V came to 0 bases and at J to 7 bases, leaving 19 bases not matched to a gene. The CDR3 is 21 amino acids. The CDR3 DNA sequence: TGCGCCAGCAGCCAAGAGCGAGCCGGGACTAGCGGGGAACCTAGGTTCTATACGCAGTATTTT. This codes for CASSQERAGTSGEPRFYTQYF.

J is TRBJ1-5 and V is TRBV28; tentative D call: TRBD1 (5 bases). Germline V gene data show CDR1 as MDHEN and CDR2 as SYDVKM. V was pared by 10 bases and J by 2 bases, with 15 bases between. This CDR3 is 14 amino acids long. The CDR3 spells CATGGWDRNQPQHF. In DNA, the CDR3 is TGTGCCACCGGGGGTTGGGATCGCAATCAGCCCCAGCATTTT. Filled out from reference TRBV28 and TRBJ1-5, the complete variable domain reads DVKVTQSSRYLVKRTGEKVFLECVQDMDHENMFWYRQDPGLGLRLIYFSYDVKMKEKGDIPEGYSVSREKKERFSLILESASTNQTSMYLCATGGWDRNQPQHFGDGTRLSIL.

The gene calls are TRBV7-9 and TRBJ1-2, with D perhaps TRBD1 (5 bases). This CDR3 spans 13 amino acids. In germline, CDR1 is SEHNR, CDR2 FQNEAQ (reference sequence). V was cut by 3 bases and J by 4 bases, with 9 bases left in between. CDR3 bases: TGTGCCAGCAGCTTCCGGGACCTCTATGGCTACACCTTC. Protein: CASSFRDLYGYTF. The full variable domain, completed using reference TRBV7-9 and TRBJ1-2, is DTGVSQNPRHKITKRGQNVTFRCDPISEHNRLYWYRQTLGQGPEFLTYFQNEAQLEKSRLLSDRFSAERPKGSFSTLEIQRTEQGDSAMYLCASSFRDLYGYTFGSGTRLTVV.

V usage is TRBV9 and J usage is TRBJ1-5; D might be TRBD1 (5 bases). Germline CDR1 SGDLS, CDR2 YYNGEE. The CDR3 consists of 13 residues. The V end lost 4 bases, the J end lost 4 bases, and 9 bases lay between the germline ends. The CDR3 spells CASSRGLNQPQHF. DNA of the CDR3: TGTGCCAGCAGCCGGGGACTTAATCAGCCCCAGCATTTT.